Sequencing of this T cell receptor beta chain was carried out in a study of T cells after yellow fever vaccination. They built TCR cDNA with 5'RACE template switching, a step that put in a universal primer site and UMIs. TCRdb re-analysed the 5' RACE reads in MiXCR, keeping a single row per CDR3 protein. Here the sample spans about 220,000 distinct CDR3 sequences, about 3% being singletons. This clonotype was counted at least ten times. What it recognizes is unknown. The CDR3 is 15 amino acids. The V end lost 7 bases, the J end lost 0 bases, and 13 bases lay between the germline ends. CDR1 and CDR2 from the germline V gene are SNHLY and FYNNEI. Study-wide points: Within FACS-sorted repertoires, abundant clonotypes contaminating from the bulk population could be present. By day 5 rather than day 15, the secondary response had peaked, though it was weaker.

The TCR originated in a young man who received the YFV17D yellow fever vaccine. This material consisted of CD4+ T cells sorted from PBMCs, taken 10 days after the yellow fever booster vaccination. The chain employs TRBV2 and TRBJ2-1; TRBD1 might be the D (6 bases). CDR3 DNA sequence: TGTGCCAGCACCGATCAGGGGCACTCCTACAATGAGCAGTTCTTC. Amino acid sequence: CASTDQGHSYNEQFF.